The 2 T cell receptor beta chains given below trace back to one sample, sequenced in a study of vaccination and CD4 T cells after COVID-19. Their antigen targets remain unknown. Treatment specified: approximately 9-day PBMC culture with coronavirus spike peptide pools or control peptides (ViraFEST assay). Cultured CD4+ T cell DNA underwent sequencing with the Oncomine TCR Beta short-read assay. TCRdb independently ran MiXCR on the PCR reads; one entry per CDR3 protein. In the table there are about 17,000 distinct CDR3 sequences, around 32% of which are singletons. The sample consisted of cultured CD4+ T cells from blood. The source is a human donor with COVID-19.

This clonotype was detected only a few times. This chain links TRBV9 with TRBJ2-3, with D tentatively TRBD1 or TRBD2 (5 bases each). CDR1 and CDR2 from the germline V gene are SGDLS and YYNGEE. V lost 3 bases and J lost 3, with 14 bases in between. The CDR3 runs to 15 residues. The CDR3 reads CASSANGARTDTQYF. Written as DNA, the CDR3 is TGTGCCAGCAGCGCCAACGGGGCGAGGACAGATACGCAGTATTTT.

The chain employs TRBV20-1 and TRBJ2-2; D is ambiguous. The CDR3 covers 14 residues. The germline V and J ends were trimmed by 4 bases and 1 base, with 10 bases remaining between them. Looked up from germline, CDR1 is DFQATT and CDR2 is SNEGSKA (reference sequence). The CDR3 coding sequence is TGCAGTGCTAAGTCCGAGATGAACACCGGGGAGCTGTTTTTT. Translated: CSAKSEMNTGELFF.